One sample yielded the 27 T cell receptor beta chains listed below, sequenced in a study of cytomegalovirus exposure and HLA in healthy donors. Primers: 60 Vbeta forward and 13 Jbeta reverse. Sequencing was performed with immunoSEQ multiplex PCR; in TCRdb, only in-frame clones are kept and a portion is missing. This sample has approximately 100,000 clones, with around 9.6% found just once. The sample consisted of PBMCs. The receptor source for this set is a middle-aged man in good health and CMV-seropositive.

This clone showed up just a few times. The chain combines TRBV9 with TRBJ1-4; D remains unclear. Germline V gene lookup returns CDR1 SGDLS and CDR2 YYNGEE. The CDR3 extends over 14 amino acids. V was clipped by 0 bases and J by 8 bases, with 11 bases between them. The CDR3 DNA sequence: TGTGCCAGCAGCGTAGGTCCGGGTAAGGAAAAACTGTTTTTT. It specifies CASSVGPGKEKLFF.

Only a few counts were recorded for this clone. The J gene is TRBJ1-1, the V gene TRBV30; D is possibly TRBD1 (6 bases). Trimming left V 2 bases short and J 5 bases short, with 15 bases between. In germline, CDR1 is GTSNPN, CDR2 SVGIG (reference sequence). This CDR3 is built from 14 residues. CDR3 nucleotides: TGTGCCTGGAGTAACGGTCGAGGGGGAACTGAAGCTTTCTTT. Translation: CAWSNGRGGTEAFF.

The genes are TRBV25-1 and TRBJ2-5, with D uncertain. Germline V lookup: CDR1 MGHDK, CDR2 SYGVNS. Trimming shortened V by 0 bases and J by 7 bases, and 12 bases separated the two germline ends. The CDR3 loop spans 14 amino acids. The chain's CDR3 is CASSEYGSGWTQYF. In DNA form, the CDR3 reads TGTGCCAGCAGTGAATATGGGTCCGGGTGGACCCAGTACTTC.

The chain links TRBV28 to TRBJ1-4, with D perhaps matching TRBD1 (5 bases). V was clipped by 8 bases and J by 8 bases, with 18 bases between them. Per germline, CDR1 MDHEN and CDR2 SYDVKM. The CDR3 consists of 14 residues. CDR3 amino acids: CASYGGGLGEKLFF. In DNA, the CDR3 is TGTGCCAGCTATGGGGGGGGTCTTGGAGAAAAACTGTTTTTT.

This chain uses TRBV19 with TRBJ1-1, with D maybe TRBD1 (5 bases). This CDR3 is built from 15 residues. Looked up from germline, CDR1 is LNHDA and CDR2 is SQIVND (reference sequence). V gave up 7 bases and J gave up 1 base, with 16 bases separating them. The CDR3 DNA follows: TGTGCCAGTAATAGGGGAGGGGTATCGAACACTGAAGCTTTCTTT. Its protein product is CASNRGGVSNTEAFF.

The rearrangement uses TRBV6-1 and TRBJ2-5; D might be TRBD1 (6 bases). Trimming pared 8 bases from V and 11 bases from J, leaving 21 bases between. CDR1 is MNHNS and CDR2 is SASEGT in the germline V gene. There are 13 residues in the CDR3. CDR3: CASGGHPLPAQYF. The CDR3 bases are TGTGCCAGCGGGGGACACCCTCTCCCGGCGCAGTACTTC.

The V and J genes are TRBV19 and TRBJ2-7, with 10 bases matching TRBD1. J was trimmed by 0 bases and V by 5 bases; bases with no gene match: 7. Germline V gene sequence: CDR1 LNHDA, CDR2 SQIVND (reference sequence). This CDR3 has 16 residues. CDR3: CASSPGTGDNSYEQYF. The DNA of the CDR3 is TGTGCCAGTAGTCCAGGGACAGGGGACAACTCCTACGAGCAGTACTTC.

The V call is TRBV6-1, the J call TRBJ2-1, with 11 bases fitting TRBD2. Germline V lookup: CDR1 MNHNS, CDR2 SASEGT. Unmatched junction bases numbered 0, after V lost 6 bases and J lost 2 bases. CDR3 length equals 14 residues. The CDR3 loop is CASRTSGAYNEQFF. In DNA form, the CDR3 reads TGTGCCAGCAGGACTAGCGGGGCCTACAATGAGCAGTTCTTC.

This clone was seen a handful of times. This sequence joins TRBV30 and TRBJ1-1, with D possibly TRBD1 on 5 matching bases. Germline CDR1 reads GTSNPN; CDR2 reads SVGIG (reference sequence). This CDR3 region has 10 residues. V lost 5 bases, J lost 11 bases, and 12 bases lay in between. CDR3 sequence reads: CAWFAGLAFF. For the CDR3, the DNA is TGTGCCTGGTTCGCAGGGTTGGCTTTCTTT.

The V and J genes are TRBV4-2 and TRBJ2-7; maybe TRBD1 (6 bases). The germline V and J ends were trimmed by 1 base and 5 bases, with 21 bases remaining between them. CDR1 is LGHNA and CDR2 is YNFKEQ in the germline V gene. The CDR3 is 17 residues long. CDR3 DNA: TGTGCCAGCAGCCAAGTCGGCAGGGGCTCGGCGGGCGACGAGCAGTACTTC. Its translation: CASSQVGRGSAGDEQYF.

This clone was seen a few times. The chain uses TRBV11-2 and TRBJ2-1; D is perhaps TRBD2 (6 bases). V lost 5 bases, J lost 9 bases, and 17 bases lay in between. CDR3 size: 14 residues. Germline values: CDR1 SGHAT, CDR2 FQNNGV. In DNA form, the CDR3 reads TGTGCCAGCAGCCCACGGGAGTTTTCCTCTGAGCAGTTCTTC. It yields the protein CASSPREFSSEQFF.

This clone was seen a few times. The chain links TRBV28 to TRBJ2-1; D remains ambiguous. The CDR3 is 12 residues long. V shed 2 bases and J shed 7 bases, with 6 bases lying between them. The V gene's germline CDR1 is MDHEN and CDR2 SYDVKM. CDR3 nucleotides: TGTGCCAGCAGTTTACTATGGAATGAGCAGTTCTTC. Its translation: CASSLLWNEQFF.

This clone was detected a few times. The rearrangement links TRBV18 to TRBJ2-1; no firm D call. This CDR3 has 15 amino acids. Trimming pared 3 bases from V and 4 bases from J, leaving 13 bases between. Germline CDR1 KGHSH, CDR2 LQKENI. The CDR3 sequence: CASSPGIPEYNEQFF. The CDR3, as DNA: TGTGCCAGCTCACCTGGCATCCCGGAGTACAATGAGCAGTTCTTC.

The table lists this clone with a few counts. The V call is TRBV2, the J call TRBJ2-1; the D gene is possibly TRBD1 (6 bases). The CDR3 sequence is 15 residues long. In germline, CDR1 is SNHLY, CDR2 FYNNEI. V dropped 6 bases and J dropped 2 bases, with 14 bases sitting between them. The CDR3 DNA sequence: TGTGCCAGCAGGCAGGGGACAACCACCTACAATGAGCAGTTCTTC. It is translated as CASRQGTTTYNEQFF.

The chain recombines TRBV5-5 with TRBJ2-3; 10 bases align to TRBD2. Germline V gene sequence: CDR1 SGHKS, CDR2 YYEKEE (reference sequence). CDR3 size: 17 residues. Germline trimming cut 2 bases from V and 0 bases from J; bases unmatched to any gene: 6. The CDR3 DNA reads as TGTGCCAGCAGCTTCCAGGGGACTAGCGCTAGCACAGATACGCAGTATTTT. Protein product: CASSFQGTSASTDTQYF.

This chain joins TRBV29-1 and TRBJ2-1, with 12 positions matching TRBD2. With 4 bases clipped from V and 2 bases from J, the junction kept 6 bases outside the gene matches. Germline values: CDR1 SQVTM, CDR2 ANQGSEA. The CDR3 spans 16 residues. The CDR3 protein is CSVAASGRGAYNEQFF. CDR3 sequence (DNA): TGCAGCGTTGCGGCTAGCGGGAGGGGGGCCTACAATGAGCAGTTCTTC.

This clone was detected only a few times. The chain employs TRBV2 and TRBJ1-1, with 10 bases fitting TRBD1. CDR1 is SNHLY and CDR2 is FYNNEI in the germline V gene. CDR3 size: 14 residues. Losses at the gene ends were 5 bases for V and 4 bases for J; bases not matched to a gene: 4. The CDR3 DNA is TGTGCCAGCAGTCCGAGGACAGGGGGCACTGAAGCTTTCTTT. This gives the protein CASSPRTGGTEAFF.

This clone was observed a few times. The chain links TRBV4-1 to TRBJ1-6; possibly TRBD1 for D (5 bases). CDR1 is MGHRA, CDR2 YSYEKL, per germline. V lost 4 bases to trimming and J lost 8 bases, with 12 bases between them. The CDR3 covers 14 residues. The CDR3 DNA reads as TGCGCCAGCAGCCCGACGGGGGGTTATTCACCCCTCCACTTT. Its translation is CASSPTGGYSPLHF.

There are a few counts of this clone. This chain joins TRBV13 and TRBJ2-7, with unresolved D. Germline CDR1 PRHDT, CDR2 FYEKMQ (reference sequence). V lost 5 bases and J 7 bases, leaving 15 bases between the germline ends. The CDR3 extends over 13 amino acids. CDR3 residues: CASSPAGVREQYF. The CDR3 coding sequence is TGTGCCAGCAGCCCGGCCGGAGTTCGAGAGCAGTACTTC. Together with reference TRBV13 and TRBJ2-7, the CDR3 gives the full variable domain: AAGVIQSPRHLIKEKRETATLKCYPIPRHDTVYWYQQGPGQDPQFLISFYEKMQSDKGSIPDRFSAQQFSDYHSELNMSSLELGDSALYFCASSPAGVREQYFGPGTRLTVT.

The table lists this clone with a few counts. The chain uses TRBV5-1 and TRBJ1-3; 7 bases align to TRBD1. Germline trimming cut 2 bases from V and 3 bases from J; bases unmatched to any gene: 2. Germline-derived CDR1 and CDR2 are SGHRS and YFSETQ. This CDR3 region has 14 residues. CDR3 loop: CASSFGTDGNTIYF. The CDR3 region has the DNA TGCGCCAGCAGCTTCGGGACAGATGGAAACACCATATATTTT.

There are a few counts of this clone. The chain recombines TRBV28 with TRBJ1-2; 10 bases map to TRBD1. Looked up from germline, CDR1 is MDHEN and CDR2 is SYDVKM. The length of the CDR3 is 16 residues. The V segment lost 6 bases and the J segment 7 bases; nucleotides outside the gene matches: 14. The CDR3 region has the DNA TGTGCCAGCAGACGGTCAACCGGGACAGGGGTTCTTGGCTACACCTTC. The encoded protein is CASRRSTGTGVLGYTF.

This clone has a handful of counts. The CDR3 DNA reads as TGTGCCAGCAGCGATTGGACAGGGAGTGGGTCTGCGTATTTT. It yields the protein CASSDWTGSGSAYF. The chain uses TRBV21-1 and TRBJ1-5; the table's TRBD1 call for D was not verified on the DNA. TRBV21-1 constitutes a pseudogene. CDR3 length equals 14 residues.

This clone was observed a single time. CDR3 bases: TGCGCCAGCAGTCAACCCCAGGACAGCGGAACCTACGAGCAGTACTTC. Translation gives CASSQPQDSGTYEQYF. The rearrangement uses TRBV23-1 and TRBJ2-7; a weak D match, TRBD1 (6 bases). TRBV23-1 is given ORF status, its function remaining uncertain. The CDR3 runs to 16 residues. Trimming removed 2 bases from V and 2 bases from J, with 16 bases in between.

This clone showed up just a few times. The rearrangement uses TRBV7-3 and TRBJ2-2; D may be TRBD2 (5 bases). V lost 1 base and J 6 bases, leaving 12 bases between the germline ends. Per germline, CDR1 SGHTA and CDR2 FQGTGA. CDR3 length: 15 amino acids. The DNA of the CDR3 is TGTGCCAGCAGCTTAATCGCCCGAGCGGCCGGGGAGCTGTTTTTT. Translation gives CASSLIARAAGELFF. The full variable domain, in which reference TRBV7-3 and TRBJ2-2 provide the parts outside the CDR3, is GAGVSQTPSNKVTEKGKYVELRCDPISGHTALYWYRQSLGQGPEFLIYFQGTGAADDSGLPNDRFFAVRPEGSVSTLKIQRTERGDSAVYLCASSLIARAAGELFFGEGSRLTVL.

The rearrangement links TRBV5-6 to TRBJ1-2; tentatively, D is TRBD1 (6 bases). Germline CDR1 and CDR2: SGHDT and YYEEEE. V gave up 0 bases and J gave up 5 bases, with 17 bases separating them. The CDR3 runs to 16 residues. The CDR3 region is CASSLDSREGQYGYTF. CDR3 sequence (DNA): TGTGCCAGCAGCTTGGATTCTCGTGAAGGACAGTATGGCTACACCTTC.

The rearrangement uses TRBV4-3 and TRBJ2-5, with 7 positions matching TRBD2. V shed 0 bases, J shed 6 bases, and the junction held 1 base outside the gene matches. Germline V gene data show CDR1 as LGHNA and CDR2 as YSLEER. The CDR3 spans 13 residues. The CDR3 region is CASSQEGGKTQYF. The CDR3 DNA reads as TGCGCCAGCAGCCAAGAGGGAGGGAAGACCCAGTACTTC.

The chain carries TRBV7-9 and TRBJ1-3; TRBD1 matches 7 bases. The CDR3 spans 15 residues. Trimming took 5 bases from V and 0 from J; bases not matched to a gene: 4. CDR1 is SEHNR, CDR2 FQNEAQ, per germline (reference sequence). CDR3 sequence (DNA): TGTGCCAGCAGCCAAGACAGGGCCTCTGGAAACACCATATATTTT. This codes for CASSQDRASGNTIYF. Drawing the rest from reference TRBV7-9 and TRBJ1-3, the complete variable domain is DTGVSQNPRHKITKRGQNVTFRCDPISEHNRLYWYRQTLGQGPEFLTYFQNEAQLEKSRLLSDRFSAERPKGSFSTLEIQRTEQGDSAMYLCASSQDRASGNTIYFGEGSWLTVV.